This is a list of T cell receptor beta chains from one sample in a study of blood T cell repertoires in COVID-19. TCRdb's copy holds only in-frame clones and misses some; the assay was immunoSEQ multiplex PCR. Counted here are roughly 75,000 clones, over 70% occurring once; the ten biggest clones make up approximately 12%. The specimen sequenced was peripheral blood. The receptors were gathered from a man in his fifties or sixties with acute or convalescent COVID-19. Both conserved end residues are part of each CDR3. Each record gives: J gene, V gene, D gene, clone size, CDR3 DNA, CDR3 protein. The D gene is left open where the match is weak. Some rows have no size entry. The others give once, few or many, or a class for an expanded clone.

TRBJ2-1,TRBV11-3,.,.,TGTGCCAGCAGCTCAGCTAGGTTCAACAATGAGCAGTTCTTC,CASSSARFNNEQFF
TRBJ1-6,TRBV5-1,TRBD1,.,TGCGCCAGCAGCCTGACAGGGGCTAGGTCACCCCTCCACTTT,CASSLTGARSPLHF
TRBJ2-1,TRBV15,TRBD2,few,TGTGCCACCCGTACACTAGCGGGGGCCAACAGGGATGAGCAGTTCTTC,CATRTLAGANRDEQFF
TRBJ2-7,TRBV28,.,.,TGTGCCAGCAGTTTAGGGAGCCCCTACGAGCAGTACTTC,CASSLGSPYEQYF
TRBJ1-3,TRBV2,TRBD1,few,TGTGCCAGCAGAACAGGGGTTGGAAACACCATATATTTT,CASRTGVGNTIYF
TRBJ1-2,TRBV4-3,.,few,TGCGCCAGCCGTAAGATCGGGGGGAGGCTAGACTATGGCTACACCTTC,CASRKIGGRLDYGYTF
TRBJ1-5,TRBV6-2/TRBV6-3,TRBD1,.,TGTGCCAGCAGTTATTGGAGACAGGGGACAAATCAGCCCCAGCATTTT,CASSYWRQGTNQPQHF
TRBJ1-2,TRBV28,.,.,TGTGCCAGCATTCCTCTCGGGGACTATGGCTACACCTTC,CASIPLGDYGYTF
TRBJ1-4,TRBV9,TRBD1,.,TGTGCCAGCAGCGCCTCCGGGACAGGGGGCTCTAAACTGTTTTTT,CASSASGTGGSKLFF
TRBJ2-1,TRBV7-3,TRBD2,.,TGTGCCAGCAGCTTAACTAGCGGGAGTACCTACAATGAGCAGTTCTTC,CASSLTSGSTYNEQFF
TRBJ2-2,TRBV4-1,.,few,TGCGCCAGCAGCCAAGATGCCGGGTATAGCGGGGAGCTGTTTTTT,CASSQDAGYSGELFF
TRBJ2-7,TRBV4-3,.,.,TGCGCCAGCAGCCAAGAAAAGCGGGACGAGCAGTACTTC,CASSQEKRDEQYF
TRBJ1-2,TRBV6-2/TRBV6-3,.,.,TGTGCCAGCAGTGGCCTCTATGGCTACACCTTC,CASSGLYGYTF
TRBJ2-2,TRBV28,TRBD2,.,TGTGCCAGCAGTTTACGGCGGGAGACCGGGGAGCTGTTTTTT,CASSLRRETGELFF
TRBJ1-1,TRBV29-1,.,.,.,CSVGPGQGNTEAFF
TRBJ1-1,TRBV6-2/TRBV6-3,.,few,TGTGCCAGCAGTAGACGGACAGTTCGGGCTGAAGCTTTCTTT,CASSRRTVRAEAFF
TRBJ2-5,TRBV27,TRBD2,.,TGTGCCAGCAGTACACGACTAGCGGGAGTAACGGAGACCCAGTACTTC,CASSTRLAGVTETQYF
TRBJ1-1,TRBV4-2,TRBD1,.,TGTGCCAGCAGCCAAGCTCTGGGGACAGGGGGAACTGAAGCTTTCTTT,CASSQALGTGGTEAFF
TRBJ1-5,TRBV9,TRBD1,.,TGTGCCAGCAGCCGTGGTACAGGGGGCTTCAATCAGCCCCAGCATTTT,CASSRGTGGFNQPQHF
TRBJ2-3,TRBV15,TRBD2,.,TGTGCCACCAGCAGTAAGCGGGAGTTCCCTTCAGATACGCAGTATTTT,CATSSKREFPSDTQYF
TRBJ2-3,TRBV4-3,.,.,TGCGCCAGCAGCCAAGATCATGACACCAATACGCAGTATTTT,CASSQDHDTNTQYF
TRBJ1-5,TRBV3-1/TRBV3-2,TRBD1,.,TGTGCCAGCAGCCAAGTGGTATTGGACAGGCGGGATCAGCCCCAGCATTTT,CASSQVVLDRRDQPQHF
TRBJ1-1,TRBV7-2,.,.,TGTGCCAGCAGCTTAGATGGGGGCAGGGCAACGAACACTGAAGCTTTCTTT,CASSLDGGRATNTEAFF
TRBJ1-3,TRBV10-3,TRBD1,.,TGTGCCATCAGTGGTCCGGGACAGGGGGTAAACACCATATATTTT,CAISGPGQGVNTIYF
TRBJ1-5,TRBV19,TRBD1,.,TGTGCCAGTAGGGACAGGGACAATCAGCCCCAGCATTTT,CASRDRDNQPQHF
TRBJ2-1,TRBV4-3,.,.,TGCGCCAGCAGCCAAGGACTGTACAATGAGCAGTTCTTC,CASSQGLYNEQFF
TRBJ2-7,TRBV7-8,.,.,TGTGCCAGCAGCTTAGGGTCCGGGGGAAGGCACGAGCAGTACTTC,CASSLGSGGRHEQYF
TRBJ2-7,TRBV9,TRBD1,.,TGTGCCAGCAGCGTAGCCCCAGGGACAGGAGGATCCTACGAGCAGTACTTC,CASSVAPGTGGSYEQYF
TRBJ1-4,TRBV6-5,.,.,TGTGCCAGCAGCGCAGGGAGGGGGAATGAAAAACTGTTTTTT,CASSAGRGNEKLFF
TRBJ2-3,TRBV28,TRBD2,.,TGTGCCAGCAGTCGCCGGGAGGGCCGTGGTGGCACAGATACGCAGTATTTT,CASSRREGRGGTDTQYF
TRBJ2-5,TRBV27,.,.,TGTGCCAGCAGTTGGGCAGGGGAGGAGACCCAGTACTTC,CASSWAGEETQYF
TRBJ1-2,TRBV19,TRBD1,.,TGTGCCAGTAGTACAGCACAGGGGGCGTCTTATGGCCACACCTTC,CASSTAQGASYGHTF
TRBJ1-1,TRBV27,.,.,TGTGCCAGCAGTTTATTGGGGGGGTCGGGAACTGAAGCTTTCTTT,CASSLLGGSGTEAFF
TRBJ1-1,TRBV7-2,.,.,TGTGCCAGCAGCTCTCCGACAGGAATAAACACTGAAGCTTTCTTT,CASSSPTGINTEAFF
TRBJ2-5,TRBV24-1,TRBD1,.,TGTGCCACCAGTGATTCAGGACAGGGGCAAGAGACCCAGTACTTC,CATSDSGQGQETQYF
TRBJ2-5,TRBV7-9,TRBD1,once,TGTGCCAGCAGCCGAGGACAGGGGGTGTCAGAGACCCAGTACTTC,CASSRGQGVSETQYF
TRBJ1-1,TRBV27,TRBD1,.,TGTGCCAGCAGTTCTCGGGACAGGGTGAACACTGAAGCTTTCTTT,CASSSRDRVNTEAFF
TRBJ1-3,TRBV9,.,.,TGTGCCAGCAGCCCCCGGGGGGGGGCTGGAAACACCATATATTTT,CASSPRGGAGNTIYF
TRBJ2-7,TRBV7-9,.,.,TGTGCCAGCAGCCCGGACAGACACGAGCAGTACTTC,CASSPDRHEQYF
TRBJ2-2,TRBV2,TRBD2,.,TGTGCCAGCAAGCCACTAGCGGGGTACACCGGGGAGCTGTTTTTT,CASKPLAGYTGELFF
TRBJ2-7,TRBV6-6,TRBD2,.,TGTGCCAGCAGGCAAACTAGCGGCCGAACCTACGAGCAGTACTTC,CASRQTSGRTYEQYF
TRBJ2-1,TRBV18,TRBD2,.,TGTGCCAGCTCACCAAATTGGAGCGGGAGGGTAGATGAGCAGTTCTTC,CASSPNWSGRVDEQFF
TRBJ2-1,TRBV7-9,TRBD1,.,TGTGCCAGCAGCTTAAGGACAGGACCCTACAATGAGCAGTTCTTC,CASSLRTGPYNEQFF
TRBJ2-7,TRBV7-9,.,.,TGTGCCAGCAGCTTATGGGGCCTAGGCACCTACGAGCAGTACTTC,CASSLWGLGTYEQYF
TRBJ1-2,TRBV7-9,.,.,TGTGCCAGCAGCTCACTTCGGGGGTTAAACGGTGGCTACACCTTC,CASSSLRGLNGGYTF
TRBJ2-1,TRBV18,TRBD1,.,TGTGCCAGCTCCCCGGGACAGGGTAATGAGCAGTTCTTC,CASSPGQGNEQFF
TRBJ2-1,TRBV28,TRBD2,.,TGTGCCAGCCACTTCAGTCGGGGGGGAGACTTTACTACTGAGCAGTTCTTC,CASHFSRGGDFTTEQFF